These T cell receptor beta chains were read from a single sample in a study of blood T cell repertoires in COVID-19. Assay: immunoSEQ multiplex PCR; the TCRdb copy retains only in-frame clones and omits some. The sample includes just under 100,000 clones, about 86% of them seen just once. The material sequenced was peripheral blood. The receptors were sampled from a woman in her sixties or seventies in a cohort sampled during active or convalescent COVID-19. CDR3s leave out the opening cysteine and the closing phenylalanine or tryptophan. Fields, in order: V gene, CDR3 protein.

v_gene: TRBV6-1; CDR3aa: ASSASSGVSYNEQF
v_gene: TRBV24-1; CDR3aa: ATSDEGGRDYGYT
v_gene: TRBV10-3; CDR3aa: AISESSSGRVDEQF
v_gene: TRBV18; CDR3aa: ASSPGRGLTWDTQY
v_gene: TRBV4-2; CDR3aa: ASSQGGLAGVYEQY
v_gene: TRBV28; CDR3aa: ASSPQGRRQETQY
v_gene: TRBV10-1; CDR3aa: ASSERRTGGGYT
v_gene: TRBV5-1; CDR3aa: ASSPGTGAANTGELF
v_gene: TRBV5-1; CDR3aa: ASTNSRTGSSTDTQY
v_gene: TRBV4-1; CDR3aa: ASSRGGQGRETQY
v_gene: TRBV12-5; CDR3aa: ASGLGEGGDETQY
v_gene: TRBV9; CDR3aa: ASSVGGGADTGELF
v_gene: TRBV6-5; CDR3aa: ASSTTGEEKLF
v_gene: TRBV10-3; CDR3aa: AISVQSQETQY
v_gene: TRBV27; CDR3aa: ASLRTSGTSYNEQF
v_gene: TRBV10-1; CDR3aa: ASSPDSNTEAF
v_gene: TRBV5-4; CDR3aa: ASSSPLAGSTDTQY
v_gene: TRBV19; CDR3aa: ASSSTNYEQY
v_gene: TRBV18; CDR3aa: ASSPKRDRSTGELF
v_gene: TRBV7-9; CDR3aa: ASSSRGQGVAGGEKLF
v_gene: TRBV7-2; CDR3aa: ASSLVRLAGTNEQF
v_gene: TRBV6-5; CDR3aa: ASKGDTQY
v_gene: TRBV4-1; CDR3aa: ASSQEAGEGGELF
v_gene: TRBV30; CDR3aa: AWSQGLDRELRKQF
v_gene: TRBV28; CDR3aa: ASMGLAANTGELF
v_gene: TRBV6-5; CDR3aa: ASSYSTSGAYNEQF
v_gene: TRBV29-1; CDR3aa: SVSWSGYGGANVLT
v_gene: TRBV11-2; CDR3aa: ASSSTTGSGELF
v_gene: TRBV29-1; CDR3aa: SAYLRQDNLYGYT
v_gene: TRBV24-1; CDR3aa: ATSDPTQYQETQY
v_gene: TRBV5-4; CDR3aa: ASSFGGIDTEAF
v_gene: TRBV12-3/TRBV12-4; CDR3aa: ASTEGLRESYT
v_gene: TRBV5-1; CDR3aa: ASSLTGEGNQPQH
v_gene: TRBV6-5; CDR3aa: ASGLTSVVGEQY
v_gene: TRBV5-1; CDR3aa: ASSLPGGATGELF
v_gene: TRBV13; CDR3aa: ASSLTGRGQEKLF
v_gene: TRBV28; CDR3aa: ASSSPGQGPTGLRKLF